The source of this TCR beta chain is a study of blood T cell repertoires in COVID-19. As for the study in general: Sources were T cells, B-cell-depleted T cells, or PBMCs; the material itself was cDNA or gDNA.

Original handling: Reference gene primer amplification gave estimated nucleated cell counts. The table came from immunoSEQ multiplex PCR; TCRdb's copy has only in-frame clones and leaves some out. For V, J and clone size, that table is used; D and trimming come from the DNA. Found here are hundreds of thousands of clones, 80% to 85% of them singletons; the top ten hold less than 20%. The source material was peripheral blood. The sequence was obtained from a man younger than 40 with active or convalescent COVID-19.

CDR3 protein: CASSSLDRTTEAFF. The CDR3 coding sequence is TGTGCCAGCAGCTCCTTGGACAGGACCACTGAAGCTTTCTTT. The J gene is TRBJ1-1, the V gene TRBV7-9; 7 positions match TRBD1. Trimming cost V 4 bases and J 4 bases; bases outside gene matches: 6. This CDR3 has 14 amino acids. Germline V gene sequence: CDR1 SEHNR, CDR2 FQNEAQ (reference sequence).